One sample yielded the 27 T cell receptor beta chains listed below, sequenced in a study of blood T cell repertoires in COVID-19 (TCRdb year 2020). Preparation of the library involved the immunoSEQ multiplex PCR assay. In TCRdb, the immuneACCESS table is reduced to in-frame sequences with V and J assigned. These tables do not hold every clone; where another copy was compared, an unresolved V gene accounts for under half, and the others remain unexplained. A total of fewer than 600,000 clones appear in this sample, 88% of them only once. Over 1.5% of the sample is held by the ten biggest clonotypes. Sequences were obtained from PBMCs or T cells enriched from blood (not recorded which). The receptors stem from a woman aged 40 to 50 who had recovered from COVID-19.

This sequence joins TRBV25-1 and TRBJ2-1, with 9 bases lining up with TRBD2. The CDR3 loop spans 15 amino acids. In germline, CDR1 is MGHDK, CDR2 SYGVNS. Trimming took 5 bases from V and 4 from J; bases not matched to a gene: 6. In DNA form, the CDR3 reads TGTGCCAGCAGTAAAGCGGGAGGAGAATACAATGAGCAGTTCTTC. This encodes CASSKAGGEYNEQFF.

The CDR3 coding sequence is TGTGCCAGCAGCGCCCTTGGGGGGATAGACACTGAAGCTTTCTTT. This sequence encodes CASSALGGIDTEAFF. The chain links TRBV9 to TRBJ1-1; a weak D match, TRBD1 (5 bases). Trimming took 3 bases from V and 3 from J, leaving 15 bases between them. The germline CDR1 and CDR2 sequences are SGDLS and YYNGEE. The CDR3 extends over 15 amino acids.

The V and J genes are TRBV7-8 and TRBJ2-7; TRBD2 agrees at 8 bases. The germline V gene encodes CDR1 SGHVS and CDR2 FQNEAQ. Unmatched junction bases numbered 13, after V lost 3 bases and J lost 6 bases. This CDR3 has 16 amino acids. The CDR3 here is CASSLKREGLPFEQYF. As DNA, the CDR3 is TGTGCCAGCAGCTTGAAACGGGAGGGCCTCCCCTTCGAGCAGTACTTC.

Many counts were recorded for this clone. The CDR3 region is CASSLGGSAGVREQYF. As DNA, the CDR3 is TGTGCCAGCAGCCTAGGCGGATCTGCGGGAGTCAGGGAGCAGTACTTC. V is TRBV9 and J is TRBJ2-7; 7 bases map to TRBD2. Trimming at V came to 4 bases and at J to 7 bases, leaving 17 bases not matched to a gene. This CDR3 contains 16 residues. Germline loops: CDR1 SGDLS, CDR2 YYNGEE.

The chain combines TRBV5-1 with TRBJ2-5; 9 nucleotides match TRBD2. The CDR3 length is 18 residues. V dropped 4 bases and J dropped 1; count of bases not matched to a gene: 14. Per the germline V gene, CDR1 is SGHRS and CDR2 is YFSETQ. DNA of the CDR3: TGCGCCAGCAGCCGCGGGACGGCGGGAGGGCCCTTCCAAGAGACCCAGTACTTC. It is translated as CASSRGTAGGPFQETQYF.

The chain couples TRBV7-2 to TRBJ1-2; D is possibly TRBD1 (5 bases). Germline CDR1 and CDR2: SGHTA and FQGNSA. This CDR3 has 15 residues. Trimming pared 3 bases from V and 4 bases from J, leaving 15 bases between. The CDR3 DNA follows: TGTGCCAGCAGCTTTGGCCCTGGGGCGACCTATGGCTACACCTTC. This codes for CASSFGPGATYGYTF.

The V gene is TRBV7-9, the J gene TRBJ1-4; possibly TRBD1 for D (5 bases). Germline V CDR1 and CDR2: SEHNR, FQNEAQ (reference sequence). The CDR3 consists of 16 residues. Trimming stripped 3 bases from V and 4 bases from J, with 15 bases between. CDR3 in amino acids: CASSLSRASFNEKLFF. As DNA, the CDR3 is TGTGCCAGCAGCTTGTCCAGGGCCAGTTTTAATGAAAAACTGTTTTTT. The full variable domain, in which reference TRBV7-9 and TRBJ1-4 provide the parts outside the CDR3, is DTGVSQNPRHKITKRGQNVTFRCDPISEHNRLYWYRQTLGQGPEFLTYFQNEAQLEKSRLLSDRFSAERPKGSFSTLEIQRTEQGDSAMYLCASSLSRASFNEKLFFGSGTQLSVL.

This clone was seen a single time. This chain uses TRBV10-3 with TRBJ1-6; 10 bases map to TRBD1. Looked up from germline, CDR1 is ENHRY and CDR2 is SYGVKD. Germline trimming cut 6 bases from V and 5 bases from J; bases unmatched to any gene: 1. CDR3 length: 14 residues. The CDR3 here is CAIRGTGDNSPLHF. For the CDR3, the DNA is TGTGCCATCAGGGGGACAGGGGATAATTCACCCCTCCACTTT.

The chain employs TRBV7-6 and TRBJ1-2; no clear D gene. Germline V gives CDR1 SGHVS, CDR2 FNYEAQ. Trimming took 5 bases from V and 5 from J, leaving 12 bases between them. The CDR3 consists of 13 residues. In nucleotides, the CDR3 is TGTGCCAGCAGCCCCCCCGGGGTTTATGGCTACACCTTC. As protein: CASSPPGVYGYTF.

The gene calls are TRBV6-5 and TRBJ2-1, with a possible D match to TRBD1 (5 bases). Trimming shortened V by 2 bases and J by 0 bases, and 5 bases separated the two germline ends. This CDR3 region has 14 residues. Germline V CDR1 and CDR2: MNHEY, SVGAGI. CDR3 region: CASSYDSSYNEQFF. The CDR3 coding sequence is TGTGCCAGCAGTTACGACAGCTCCTACAATGAGCAGTTCTTC.

This rearrangement joins TRBV5-4 to TRBJ2-7, with 11 bases matching TRBD1. V shed 0 bases, J shed 7 bases, and the junction held 6 bases outside the gene matches. CDR1 is SGHNT, CDR2 YYREEE, per germline (reference sequence). The CDR3 is made up of 15 amino acids. Written as DNA, the CDR3 is TGTGCCAGCAGCTTGGAGGGACAGGGGGTCCCGGAGCAGTACTTC. Protein product: CASSLEGQGVPEQYF.

The chain employs TRBV5-1 and TRBJ2-2; tentative D call: TRBD1 (6 bases). CDR3 length equals 14 residues. The V gene lost 4 bases and the J gene lost 3 bases, with 10 bases spanning the gap. The germline CDR1 and CDR2 sequences are SGHRS and YFSETQ. The chain's CDR3 is CASSTGQYTGELFF. As DNA, the CDR3 is TGCGCCAGCAGCACGGGACAATACACCGGGGAGCTGTTTTTT. Using reference TRBV5-1 and TRBJ2-2 for the parts outside the CDR3, the full variable domain is KAGVTQTPRYLIKTRGQQVTLSCSPISGHRSVSWYQQTPGQGLQFLFEYFSETQRNKGNFPGRFSGRQFSNSRSEMNVSTLELGDSALYLCASSTGQYTGELFFGEGSRLTVL.

The rearrangement joins TRBV14 to TRBJ2-3, with TRBD2 as a possible D gene (5 bases). Germline V gene lookup returns CDR1 SGHDN and CDR2 FVKESK. Between the trimmed V and J ends, which lost 1 base and 8 bases, there was a span of 19 bases. There are 16 residues in the CDR3. Written as DNA, the CDR3 is TGTGCCAGCAGCCAAGGGGTTAGCCCTCCAAGCGGTACGCAGTATTTT. It is translated as CASSQGVSPPSGTQYF.

This sequence joins TRBV5-8 and TRBJ2-7, with 9 positions matching TRBD1. V lost 4 bases and J lost 2; bases outside the gene matches: 10. There are 16 residues in the CDR3. CDR1 and CDR2 (germline): SGHTS, YDEGEE. CDR3 loop: CASSLGGGQGTYEQYF. The CDR3 DNA follows: TGTGCCAGCAGCCTTGGGGGCGGACAGGGGACCTACGAGCAGTACTTC. Supplemented by reference TRBV5-8 and TRBJ2-7, the full variable domain reads EAGVTQSPTHLIKTRGQQATLRCSPISGHTSVYWYQQALGLGLQFLLWYDEGEERNRGNFPPRFSGRQFPNYSSELNVNALELEDSALYLCASSLGGGQGTYEQYFGPGTRLTVT.

The rearrangement uses TRBV5-4 and TRBJ2-6; D unresolved. This CDR3 spans 15 amino acids. The germline V and J ends were trimmed by 4 bases and 0 bases, with 8 bases remaining between them. CDR1 and CDR2 from the germline V gene are SGHNT and YYREEE (reference sequence). The CDR3 sequence is CASSLLSSGANVLTF. The CDR3 region has the DNA TGTGCCAGCAGCCTTCTTAGCTCTGGGGCCAACGTCCTGACTTTC.

J is TRBJ2-7 and V is TRBV27; a possible D gene is TRBD2 (6 bases). The CDR3 length is 13 residues. Germline assignment: CDR1 MNHEY and CDR2 SMNVEV (reference sequence). Trimming cost V 6 bases and J 3 bases, with 12 bases left between them. DNA of the CDR3: TGTGCCAGCAGGGCATGGGAGGACTACGAGCAGTACTTC. Its translation: CASRAWEDYEQYF.

The rearrangement joins TRBV15 to TRBJ1-3, with TRBD1 matching 7 bases. The V gene end was trimmed by 5 bases and the J gene end by 7 bases; junction bases not matched to a gene: 11. CDR3 size: 15 residues. Germline V gene data show CDR1 as LNHNV and CDR2 as YYDKDF (reference sequence). CDR3 loop: CATSRQDRFLNTIYF. CDR3 nucleotides: TGTGCCACCAGCCGACAGGACAGGTTTCTGAACACCATATATTTT.

This chain uses TRBV4-2 with TRBJ2-7; TRBD2 matches at 9 bases. Looked up from germline, CDR1 is LGHNA and CDR2 is YNFKEQ. This CDR3 comprises 16 residues. Trimming cost V 2 bases and J 7 bases; bases outside gene matches: 12. CDR3 sequence (DNA): TGTGCCAGCAGCCAAATTAGCGGACTAGCGACGGGGGAGCAGTACTTC. It is translated as CASSQISGLATGEQYF.

V and J are TRBV29-1 and TRBJ2-2; D gene uncertain. There are 13 residues in the CDR3. Trimming cost V 4 bases and J 1 base, with 7 bases left between them. Looked up from germline, CDR1 is SQVTM and CDR2 is ANQGSEA. The CDR3 nucleotides are TGCAGCGTTGGGCAGATGAACACCGGGGAGCTGTTTTTT. It is translated as CSVGQMNTGELFF.

This rearrangement joins TRBV10-3 to TRBJ2-1; 8 bases match TRBD2. CDR1 is ENHRY, CDR2 SYGVKD, per germline. V gave up 2 bases and J gave up 9 bases; unmatched junction bases: 3. CDR3 length: 13 residues. The CDR3: CAISEPSGSEQFF. Written as DNA, the CDR3 is TGTGCCATCAGTGAGCCAAGCGGGAGTGAGCAGTTCTTC.

The rearrangement links TRBV28 to TRBJ2-1; perhaps TRBD1 as D (7 bases). Germline CDR1 is MDHEN and CDR2 is SYDVKM. V was cut by 6 bases and J by 7 bases, with 22 bases left in between. This CDR3 contains 16 residues. For the CDR3, the DNA is TGTGCCAGCAGCCACGCCCCGGCCAGGGGGGCGAATGAGCAGTTCTTC. Its protein product is CASSHAPARGANEQFF.

The chain is built from TRBV6-5 and TRBJ1-6, with D possibly TRBD1 on 6 matching bases. V dropped 7 bases and J dropped 6 bases, with 16 bases sitting between them. Germline V gene sequence: CDR1 MNHEY, CDR2 SVGAGI. The CDR3 is made up of 15 amino acids. As DNA, the CDR3 is TGTGCCAGCAAGGACCAGGGGTACGCTAATTCACCCCTCCACTTT. It is translated as CASKDQGYANSPLHF.

This rearrangement joins TRBV29-1 to TRBJ2-7, with TRBD2 identical over 10 bases. Germline CDR1 reads SQVTM; CDR2 reads ANQGSEA. The CDR3 extends over 15 amino acids. Trimming removed 4 bases from V and 3 bases from J; junction bases left unmatched: 9. CDR3 loop: CSVGTSGRGYYEQYF. DNA of the CDR3: TGCAGCGTTGGGACTAGCGGAAGGGGGTACTACGAGCAGTACTTC.

The chain is built from TRBV27 and TRBJ2-5; 11 positions agree with TRBD2. From germline, CDR1 is MNHEY and CDR2 SMNVEV (reference sequence). Losses at the gene ends were 4 bases for V and 4 bases for J; bases not matched to a gene: 8. The CDR3 has 16 amino acids. The CDR3 bases are TGTGCCAGCAGTTCCTTAGCGGGAGGGCTAGGAGAGACCCAGTACTTC. Protein product: CASSSLAGGLGETQYF.

The V call is TRBV4-3, the J call TRBJ1-1; D is unresolved. Per germline, CDR1 LGHNA and CDR2 YSLEER. The germline V and J ends were trimmed by 2 bases and 4 bases, with 14 bases remaining between them. The CDR3 sequence is 15 residues long. CDR3 loop: CASSQLVRTSTEAFF. CDR3 nucleotide sequence: TGCGCCAGCAGCCAACTGGTTCGGACTTCCACTGAAGCTTTCTTT.

The gene calls are TRBV3-1 (or the pseudogene TRBV3-2) and TRBJ1-1, with 7 bases matching TRBD1. Germline V lookup: CDR1 LGHDT, CDR2 YNNKEL (reference sequence). This CDR3 is 14 amino acids long. The V segment lost 2 bases and the J segment 8 bases; nucleotides outside the gene matches: 8. The CDR3 nucleotides read TGTGCCAGCAGCCAATATTCGCCGACAGGGGAAGCTTTCTTT. This gives the protein CASSQYSPTGEAFF.

V is TRBV5-8 and J is TRBJ2-7, with D tentatively TRBD1 (5 bases). Trimming took 0 bases from V and 2 from J, leaving 12 bases between them. The CDR3 covers 15 residues. The germline V gene has CDR1 SGHTS and CDR2 YDEGEE. Here the CDR3 DNA reads TGTGCCAGCAGCTTGGGTCAGGGTATGGCCTACGAGCAGTACTTC. It specifies CASSLGQGMAYEQYF.